The next 15 T cell receptor beta chains were all read from a single sample in a study of technical replicates of blood from a few donors (dated 2017 in TCRdb). Libraries were made using the immunoSEQ multiplex PCR assay. TCRdb took this table from immuneACCESS and kept in-frame rearrangements with V and J called. Such tables lack part of the clones; where checked against another copy, unresolved V genes explain under half of the gap, and the rest is unexplained. This sample holds over 50,000 clones; around 94% were observed only once. Of the sample, roughly 0.22% falls within the top ten clones. Sample: T cells isolated from PBMCs. These receptors were taken from a human donor in good health.

J is TRBJ1-2 and V is TRBV5-1, with 9 positions matching TRBD1. The V segment lost 2 bases and the J segment 5 bases; nucleotides outside the gene matches: 1. This CDR3 is built from 13 residues. In germline, CDR1 is SGHRS, CDR2 YFSETQ. The CDR3 region is CASSFGTGYGYTF. CDR3 DNA: TGCGCCAGCAGCTTCGGGACAGGGTATGGCTACACCTTC.

This clone is a singleton in its sample. The chain joins TRBV9 to TRBJ1-3; TRBD1 agrees at 7 bases. This CDR3 spans 14 amino acids. Germline CDR1 SGDLS, CDR2 YYNGEE. The V and J ends lost 6 bases and 2 bases, in that order; junction bases with no gene match: 5. The CDR3 protein is CASTGQEAGNTIYF. The CDR3 nucleotides read TGTGCCAGCACCGGACAGGAGGCTGGAAACACCATATATTTT.

CDR3 DNA sequence: TGTGCCAGCAGCTCCGAAGGAGTGACGGGTGGCGAGACCCAGTACTTC. It specifies CASSSEGVTGGETQYF. This chain uses TRBV7-8 with TRBJ2-5, with unresolved D. This CDR3 is built from 16 residues. V lost 4 bases to trimming and J lost 5 bases, with 20 bases between them. Germline lookup yields CDR1 SGHVS and CDR2 FQNEAQ.

This chain uses TRBV10-3 with TRBJ2-7, with a tentative D call TRBD2 (7 bases). This CDR3 has 16 residues. Between the trimmed V and J ends, which lost 7 bases and 3 bases, there was a span of 22 bases. The germline V gene has CDR1 ENHRY and CDR2 SYGVKD. CDR3 sequence (DNA): TGTGCCATCAATGGGGGGGGGCCCCGGACAGACTACGAGCAGTACTTC. Its protein product is CAINGGGPRTDYEQYF.

V is TRBV18 and J is TRBJ2-1; D uncertain. This CDR3 contains 10 residues. Germline lookup yields CDR1 KGHSH and CDR2 LQKENI. The V end was cut by 5 bases, the J end by 11 bases, with 7 bases between. The CDR3 sequence: CASSTEKQFF. The CDR3 nucleotides read TGTGCCAGCTCAACAGAGAAGCAGTTCTTC.

The chain uses TRBV5-1 and TRBJ1-1; 7 bases are a match to TRBD1. Germline-derived CDR1 and CDR2 are SGHRS and YFSETQ. J gave up 1 base and V 3 bases, and 12 bases lay outside the gene matches. The CDR3 totals 17 residues. CDR3 protein: CASSSKDRAPQNTEAFF. Written as DNA, the CDR3 is TGCGCCAGCAGCTCGAAAGACAGGGCCCCGCAGAACACTGAAGCTTTCTTT.

The chain combines TRBV7-9 with TRBJ2-7; D is possibly TRBD2 (5 bases). The CDR3 sequence is 14 residues long. Trimming removed 3 bases from V and 5 bases from J, with 14 bases in between. The germline gives CDR1 SEHNR, CDR2 FQNEAQ (reference sequence). CDR3 in DNA: TGTGCCAGCAGCTTCGGCGGTTGGAGGAACGAGCAGTACTTC. Protein product: CASSFGGWRNEQYF.

This chain links TRBV7-9 with TRBJ2-7, with a tentative D call TRBD1 (7 bases). V was cut by 1 base and J by 9 bases, with 22 bases left in between. Germline values: CDR1 SEHNR, CDR2 FQNEAQ (reference sequence). The CDR3 spans 16 residues. In DNA, the CDR3 is TGTGCCAGCAGCTTAGGTGTTCCGGGAGAGGGGGCCACGCAGTACTTC. This sequence encodes CASSLGVPGEGATQYF.

The chain uses TRBV9 and TRBJ2-1, with 9 bases aligning to TRBD2. Germline V CDR1 and CDR2: SGDLS, YYNGEE. Germline trimming cut 4 bases from V and 4 bases from J; bases unmatched to any gene: 30. The CDR3 length is 23 residues. This chain's CDR3 is CASSLLYALPASGEMGRYNEQFF. DNA of the CDR3: TGTGCCAGCAGCCTCCTTTATGCCCTCCCGGCTAGCGGGGAAATGGGAAGGTACAATGAGCAGTTCTTC.

CDR3 DNA: TGTGCCAGCAGTAGATGGGGGGGATCTGGAAACACCATATATTTT. Translating gives CASSRWGGSGNTIYF. V usage is TRBV6-5 and J usage is TRBJ1-3, with D tentatively TRBD1 (5 bases). The CDR3 covers 15 residues. Germline V gene data show CDR1 as MNHEY and CDR2 as SVGAGI. V was pared by 5 bases and J by 1 base, with 12 bases between.

The rearrangement uses TRBV5-1 and TRBJ2-5, with D tentatively TRBD1 (5 bases). Trimming left V 5 bases short and J 1 base short, with 15 bases between. The CDR3 consists of 15 residues. Germline lookup yields CDR1 SGHRS and CDR2 YFSETQ. The CDR3 sequence: CASSRTPSLQETQYF. CDR3 DNA sequence: TGCGCCAGCAGTAGGACACCGTCTCTCCAAGAGACCCAGTACTTC.

The chain uses TRBV13 and TRBJ1-4; D perhaps matches TRBD1 (6 bases). V dropped 2 bases and J dropped 5 bases, with 12 bases sitting between them. From germline, CDR1 is PRHDT and CDR2 FYEKMQ (reference sequence). This CDR3 has 15 residues. CDR3 DNA: TGTGCCAGCAGCTTACGGGGGGCCGCCAATGAAAAACTGTTTTTT. Translation gives CASSLRGAANEKLFF.

CDR3 DNA: TGCGCCAGCAGCTTGGAGGCGGGGGGCGTCACAGATACGCAGTATTTT. It yields the protein CASSLEAGGVTDTQYF. The chain is built from TRBV5-1 and TRBJ2-3; 8 positions agree with TRBD2. The CDR3 runs to 16 residues. With V trimmed by 0 bases and J by 2 bases, 5 bases remained unmatched. Germline assignment: CDR1 SGHRS and CDR2 YFSETQ.

The J gene is TRBJ2-1, the V gene TRBV5-1; TRBD1 matches 11 bases. V was pared by 6 bases and J by 8 bases, with 7 bases of the junction left unmatched. The germline V gene has CDR1 SGHRS and CDR2 YFSETQ. The CDR3 is 14 residues long. The CDR3 DNA reads TGCGCCAGCAATTGGGACAGGGGGGTCGATGAGCAGTTCTTC. Translating gives CASNWDRGVDEQFF.

The gene calls are TRBV7-9 and TRBJ2-2, with D unresolved. Deletions cut 4 bases from V and 6 bases from J, with 15 bases between. The CDR3 is made up of 15 amino acids. Looked up from germline, CDR1 is SEHNR and CDR2 is FQNEAQ (reference sequence). Written as DNA, the CDR3 is TGTGCCAGCAGCTCGCAAACGTACTTGGCCGGGGAGCTGTTTTTT. It encodes CASSSQTYLAGELFF. Supplemented by reference TRBV7-9 and TRBJ2-2, the full variable domain reads DTGVSQNPRHKITKRGQNVTFRCDPISEHNRLYWYRQTLGQGPEFLTYFQNEAQLEKSRLLSDRFSAERPKGSFSTLEIQRTEQGDSAMYLCASSSQTYLAGELFFGEGSRLTVL.